The next 18 T cell receptor beta chains were all read from a single sample in a study of technical replicates of blood from several donors. Some clones are missing from TCRdb's copy, which holds only in-frame ones; the method was immunoSEQ multiplex PCR. The sample consists of about 100,000 clones, around 95% of them appearing once. Sequencing was done on a sample of T cells isolated from PBMCs. These receptors were collected from a human donor in good health.

This clone was observed a single time. The chain has TRBV6-1 and TRBJ2-5; 10 nucleotides align to TRBD1. CDR1 is MNHNS and CDR2 is SASEGT in the germline V gene. The CDR3 is 14 amino acids. Trimming took 6 bases from V and 7 from J; bases not matched to a gene: 8. CDR3 sequence: CASRTPGQGWTQYF. The CDR3 DNA reads TGTGCCAGCAGAACTCCGGGACAGGGGTGGACCCAGTACTTC.

The rearrangement joins TRBV7-2 to TRBJ2-5, with 13 bases matching TRBD2. Germline CDR1 SGHTA, CDR2 FQGNSA. The ends lost 7 bases at V and 4 bases at J; junction bases unmatched: 12. The CDR3 totals 17 residues. In DNA form, the CDR3 reads TGTGCCAGCACCGAACCGAGGACTAGCGGGAGTGTAGAGACCCAGTACTTC. As protein: CASTEPRTSGSVETQYF.

V usage is TRBV7-9 and J usage is TRBJ1-5, with a tentative D call TRBD1 (5 bases). The CDR3 covers 15 residues. V was pared by 5 bases and J by 1 base, with 12 bases between. Looked up from germline, CDR1 is SEHNR and CDR2 is FQNEAQ (reference sequence). For the CDR3, the DNA is TGTGCCAGCAGCCCCTCGGGGGTGAGCAATCAGCCCCAGCATTTT. It specifies CASSPSGVSNQPQHF.

The chain couples TRBV28 to TRBJ2-1, with 8 bases matching TRBD1. Per germline, CDR1 MDHEN and CDR2 SYDVKM. The CDR3 runs 13 residues. J lost 6 bases, V lost 5 bases, and 3 bases had no gene match. CDR3 protein: CASSLDRGNEQFF. Here the CDR3 DNA reads TGTGCCAGCAGTCTCGACAGGGGCAATGAGCAGTTCTTC.

V and J are TRBV1 and TRBJ2-1; the table's D call, TRBD2, was not checked against the DNA. TRBV1 is a pseudogene segment. This CDR3 region has 16 residues. CDR3 coding DNA: TGCACCAGCAGCCAAGATAGTAGCGGGAGTATGAATGAGCAGTTCTTC. It specifies CTSSQDSSGSMNEQFF.

To note about this clone: An end of the junction does not agree with germline; a read error may underlie this. The chain joins TRBV6-4 to TRBJ2-7; 8 bases fit TRBD1. CDR3 length: 16 amino acids. From germline, CDR1 is MRHNA and CDR2 SNTAGT. The CDR3, as DNA: TGCTATATAAATAAACGCACGGGACAGGCCCCTCAGGAGCAGTACTTC. This sequence encodes CYINKRTGQAPQEQYF.

The chain joins TRBV6-5 to TRBJ2-3, with unresolved D. The V end was cut by 4 bases, the J end by 7 bases, with 6 bases between. This CDR3 comprises 11 residues. Germline CDR1 reads MNHEY; CDR2 reads SVGAGI. This chain's CDR3 is CASSSLYTQYF. DNA for the CDR3: TGTGCCAGCAGTTCCCTCTATACGCAGTATTTT.

The V and J genes are TRBV28 and TRBJ2-1; 7 bases are shared with TRBD1. There are 15 residues in the CDR3. The trim removed 6 bases at V and 3 bases at J, leaving 8 bases unmatched. The germline V gene encodes CDR1 MDHEN and CDR2 SYDVKM. The CDR3: CASSPGQVRYNEQFF. The CDR3 DNA reads as TGTGCCAGCAGCCCCGGACAGGTTCGCTACAATGAGCAGTTCTTC.

The chain carries TRBV7-9 and TRBJ2-5; 7 bases fit TRBD1. CDR3 length: 15 amino acids. V trimming: 3 bases; J trimming: 5 bases; junction bases outside the gene matches: 9. The germline V gene encodes CDR1 SEHNR and CDR2 FQNEAQ (reference sequence). The CDR3 is CASSLGQWFWETQYF. In DNA form, the CDR3 reads TGTGCCAGCAGCTTGGGACAGTGGTTTTGGGAGACCCAGTACTTC.

The CDR3 loop is CASSQDHPGQGLGETQYF. The CDR3 DNA is TGCGCCAGCAGCCAAGATCATCCGGGACAGGGTTTGGGAGAGACCCAGTACTTC. This chain joins TRBV4-1 and TRBJ2-5; 9 nucleotides agree with TRBD1. With 0 bases clipped from V and 4 bases from J, the junction kept 12 bases outside the gene matches. Looked up from germline, CDR1 is MGHRA and CDR2 is YSYEKL. The CDR3 has 18 residues.

This chain links TRBV19 with TRBJ2-2; 8 positions agree with TRBD1. V lost 5 bases, J lost 3 bases, and 17 bases stayed unmatched. Germline V gene sequence: CDR1 LNHDA, CDR2 SQIVND (reference sequence). The CDR3 is 19 amino acids. The CDR3 reads CASSLRQGKLVLDTGELFF. For the CDR3, the DNA is TGTGCCAGTAGTTTGCGACAGGGGAAATTAGTTTTGGACACCGGGGAGCTGTTTTTT. Supplemented by reference TRBV19 and TRBJ2-2, the full variable domain reads DGGITQSPKYLFRKEGQNVTLSCEQNLNHDAMYWYRQDPGQGLRLIYYSQIVNDFQKGDIAEGYSVSREKKESFPLTVTSAQKNPTAFYLCASSLRQGKLVLDTGELFFGEGSRLTVL.

The rearrangement links TRBV4-1 to TRBJ2-7; 7 bases agree with TRBD2. This CDR3 has 14 amino acids. Germline CDR1 MGHRA, CDR2 YSYEKL. V was clipped by 3 bases and J by 2 bases; unmatched bases: 4. In nucleotides, the CDR3 is TGCGCCAGCAGCCAGGGGGGGGGACCCTACGAGCAGTACTTC. This sequence encodes CASSQGGGPYEQYF.

The J gene is TRBJ1-3, the V gene TRBV4-1, with 10 bases lining up with TRBD1. The germline gives CDR1 MGHRA, CDR2 YSYEKL. The CDR3 extends over 16 amino acids. Trimming removed 1 base from V and 4 bases from J; junction bases left unmatched: 4. CDR3 nucleotide sequence: TGCGCCAGCAGCCAAGGTCCGGGACAGGGGGGAAACACCATATATTTT. This translates into CASSQGPGQGGNTIYF.

The gene calls are TRBV9 and TRBJ2-2; 7 nucleotides align to TRBD2. V was pared by 4 bases and J by 1 base, with 16 bases of the junction left unmatched. The CDR3 covers 19 residues. Germline CDR1 SGDLS, CDR2 YYNGEE. CDR3 loop: CASSPQVPYGGGNTGELFF. The CDR3 region has the DNA TGTGCCAGCAGCCCCCAGGTACCCTATGGCGGGGGGAACACCGGGGAGCTGTTTTTT.

The rearrangement uses TRBV6-5 and TRBJ2-1, with D possibly matching TRBD2 (6 bases). Trimming took off 1 base at V and 3 bases at J, with 10 bases between the two ends. This CDR3 has 15 residues. The germline gives CDR1 MNHEY, CDR2 SVGAGI. CDR3 DNA sequence: TGTGCCAGCAGTTACTTGGAGGGGTACTACAATGAGCAGTTCTTC. It codes for CASSYLEGYYNEQFF.

This clone was seen only a few times. V and J are TRBV10-2 and TRBJ2-7; no clear D. Germline lookup yields CDR1 WSHSY and CDR2 SAAADI. V was cut by 3 bases and J by 6 bases, with 6 bases left in between. The CDR3 is made up of 11 amino acids. In nucleotides, the CDR3 is TGCGCCAGCAGTGACATCAGCGAGCAGTACTTC. It encodes CASSDISEQYF.

V gene TRBV4-1 combines with J gene TRBJ1-2; no clear D gene. Per the germline V gene, CDR1 is MGHRA and CDR2 is YSYEKL. The V and J ends lost 2 bases and 2 bases respectively, with 6 bases between them. This CDR3 has 13 amino acids. CDR3 coding DNA: TGCGCCAGCAGCCAATCTGGCAACTATGGCTACACCTTC. Amino acids: CASSQSGNYGYTF.

The chain links TRBV5-1 to TRBJ2-7, with TRBD2 as a possible D gene (5 bases). Germline V lookup: CDR1 SGHRS, CDR2 YFSETQ. V gave up 2 bases and J gave up 0 bases, with 12 bases separating them. CDR3 length equals 15 residues. The CDR3 region is CASSLGKGSSYEQYF. In DNA form, the CDR3 reads TGCGCCAGCAGCTTAGGGAAAGGGAGCTCCTACGAGCAGTACTTC.